Given below is one TCR beta chain in context. The target antigen is unknown. Looked up from germline, CDR1 is MNHNS and CDR2 is SASEGT. The CDR3 has 15 amino acids. With 4 bases clipped from V and 4 bases from J, the junction kept 5 bases outside the gene matches. The sample belongs to a study of prognosis after radiotherapy for stage I lung cancer. Looking at the study overall: Distant metastases developed in several patients after radiotherapy (median around seven months); 15 showed no significant progression. Study-level findings and limits: The study found that unique TCR clone counts fell after stereotactic body radiation therapy, median approximately 10,000 versus 7,000.

Genomic DNA was subjected to two-round multiplex PCR for amplification of TCR beta CDR3. Primers were specific to each TRBV and TRBJ gene in first-round PCR. TCRdb itself ran the multiplex PCR reads through MiXCR, one entry per CDR3 protein. The sample has fewer than 25,000 distinct CDR3 sequences, approximately 40% seen once. The chain recombines TRBV6-1 with TRBJ2-5, with 11 positions matching TRBD1. The sequence was collected from a donor aged 50 or older with non-small cell lung cancer. The material sequenced was PBMCs, taken before or after stereotactic body radiation therapy (not recorded which). The CDR3 sequence: CASSAGQGAAETQYF. CDR3 nucleotides: TGTGCCAGCAGTGCCGGACAGGGGGCTGCAGAGACCCAGTACTTC.